Each of the 3 T cell receptor beta chains below was sequenced from the same sample in a study of T cell responses to AZD1222 COVID-19 vaccine. TCRdb's table, derived via immunoSEQ multiplex PCR, lists solely in-frame clones and lacks some. The sample consists of about 78,000 clones, roughly 80% of them appearing once. Here the sequenced sample was peripheral blood, taken on day 0 of AZD1222 vaccination. The receptors stem from an adult in good health.

The chain links TRBV3-1 (or the pseudogene TRBV3-2) to TRBJ2-2; D is tentatively TRBD1 or TRBD2 (5 bases each). V dropped 6 bases and J dropped 0 bases, with 8 bases sitting between them. The CDR3 length is 14 residues. CDR1 and CDR2 from the germline V gene are LGHDT and YNNKEL (reference sequence). CDR3 amino acids: CASRGTANTGELFF. Here the CDR3 DNA reads TGTGCCAGCAGGGGGACCGCGAACACCGGGGAGCTGTTTTTT.

The chain couples TRBV5-4 to TRBJ1-6; D ambiguous. CDR1 and CDR2 from the germline V gene are SGHNT and YYREEE (reference sequence). V gave up 0 bases and J gave up 0 bases, with 7 bases separating them. This CDR3 is 16 amino acids long. In nucleotides, the CDR3 is TGTGCCAGCAGCTTGGCTGGGGTCTCCTATAATTCACCCCTCCACTTT. The encoded protein is CASSLAGVSYNSPLHF.

This rearrangement joins TRBV27 to TRBJ2-2; D is unclear. Germline CDR1 and CDR2: MNHEY and SMNVEV (reference sequence). CDR3 size: 16 residues. Trimming took off 4 bases at V and 6 bases at J, with 18 bases between the two ends. The CDR3, as DNA: TGTGCCAGCAGTTCCCCAGCCTTCCCTTGGGCCGGGGAGCTGTTTTTT. This encodes CASSSPAFPWAGELFF.